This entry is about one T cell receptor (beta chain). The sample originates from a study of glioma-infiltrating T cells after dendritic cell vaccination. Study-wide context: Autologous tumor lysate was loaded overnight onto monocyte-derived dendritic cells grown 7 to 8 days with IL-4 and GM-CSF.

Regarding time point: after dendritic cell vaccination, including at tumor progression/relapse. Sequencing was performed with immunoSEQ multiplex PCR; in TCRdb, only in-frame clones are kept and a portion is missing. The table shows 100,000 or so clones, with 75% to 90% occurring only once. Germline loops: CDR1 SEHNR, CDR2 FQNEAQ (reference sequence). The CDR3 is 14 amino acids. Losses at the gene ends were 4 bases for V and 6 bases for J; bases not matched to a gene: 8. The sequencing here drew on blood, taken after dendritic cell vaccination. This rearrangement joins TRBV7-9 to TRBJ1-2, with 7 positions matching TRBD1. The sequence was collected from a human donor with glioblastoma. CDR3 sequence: CASSSLTGIHGYTF. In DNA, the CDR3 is TGTGCCAGCAGCTCCCTGACAGGGATCCATGGCTACACCTTC.